Detailed here is one T cell receptor beta chain. Its specificity is unknown. The PCR had 60 Vbeta and 13 Jbeta primers. Sequencing used immunoSEQ multiplex PCR; TCRdb keeps in-frame clones, though not all of them. Of 150,000 to 200,000 clones in the sample, around 83% are singletons; the top ten hold less than 1.1%. From germline, CDR1 is SGDLS and CDR2 YYNGEE. The length of the CDR3 is 18 residues. The ends lost 2 bases at V and 3 bases at J; junction bases unmatched: 12. This sample was taken from a study of cytomegalovirus exposure and HLA in healthy donors. Study findings and constraints: It was approximately 160 TCR beta chains that were listed as cytomegalovirus-associated.

Sequenced: PBMCs. V and J are TRBV9 and TRBJ2-3; TRBD2 agrees at 10 bases. The origin of this receptor is a woman in her thirties or forties in good health and CMV-seronegative. The CDR3 loop is CASSVSPTSGKETDTQYF. The CDR3 DNA reads as TGTGCCAGCAGCGTTAGCCCTACTAGCGGGAAGGAGACAGATACGCAGTATTTT.